Given below is one T cell receptor (beta chain) in context. The entry originates in a study of blood T cell repertoires in COVID-19. Some clones are missing from TCRdb's copy, which holds only in-frame ones; the method was immunoSEQ multiplex PCR. The table lists more than 200,000 clones, 85% to 90% of them singletons. This CDR3 has 17 residues. Germline lookup yields CDR1 SGDLS and CDR2 YYNGEE. With V trimmed by 4 bases and J by 4 bases, 14 bases remained unmatched. Recovery among Cohort 3 donors was established by two negative PCRs, clearance, or symptom resolution. This sequence originates from a woman between 45 and 60 years old who had recovered from COVID-19. The sequencing sample was made of PBMCs or T cells enriched from blood (not recorded which). The chain uses TRBV9 and TRBJ1-2, with 9 nucleotides matching TRBD1. CDR3 loop: CASSNRDRALLTYGYTF. The CDR3 nucleotides are TGTGCCAGCAGCAACCGGGACAGGGCCCTCCTTACCTATGGCTACACCTTC. Drawing the rest from reference TRBV9 and TRBJ1-2, the complete variable domain is DSGVTQTPKHLITATGQRVTLRCSPRSGDLSVYWYQQSLDQGLQFLIQYYNGEERAKGNILERFSAQQFPDLHSELNLSSLELGDSALYFCASSNRDRALLTYGYTFGSGTRLTVV.